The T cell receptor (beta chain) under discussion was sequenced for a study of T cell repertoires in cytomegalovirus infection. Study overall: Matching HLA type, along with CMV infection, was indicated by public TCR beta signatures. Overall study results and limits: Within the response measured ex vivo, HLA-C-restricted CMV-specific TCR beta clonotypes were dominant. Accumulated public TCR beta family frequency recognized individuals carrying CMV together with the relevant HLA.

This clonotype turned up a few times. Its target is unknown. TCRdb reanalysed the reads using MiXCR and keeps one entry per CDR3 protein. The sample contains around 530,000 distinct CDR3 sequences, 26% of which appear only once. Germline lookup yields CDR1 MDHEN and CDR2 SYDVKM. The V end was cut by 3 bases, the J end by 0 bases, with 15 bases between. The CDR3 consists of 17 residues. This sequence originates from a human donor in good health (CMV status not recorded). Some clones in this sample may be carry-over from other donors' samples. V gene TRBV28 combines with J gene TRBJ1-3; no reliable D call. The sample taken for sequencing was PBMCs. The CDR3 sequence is CASSFLSGGLSGNTIYF. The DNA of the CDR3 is TGTGCCAGCAGTTTCCTTTCCGGAGGCCTCTCTGGAAACACCATATATTTT.